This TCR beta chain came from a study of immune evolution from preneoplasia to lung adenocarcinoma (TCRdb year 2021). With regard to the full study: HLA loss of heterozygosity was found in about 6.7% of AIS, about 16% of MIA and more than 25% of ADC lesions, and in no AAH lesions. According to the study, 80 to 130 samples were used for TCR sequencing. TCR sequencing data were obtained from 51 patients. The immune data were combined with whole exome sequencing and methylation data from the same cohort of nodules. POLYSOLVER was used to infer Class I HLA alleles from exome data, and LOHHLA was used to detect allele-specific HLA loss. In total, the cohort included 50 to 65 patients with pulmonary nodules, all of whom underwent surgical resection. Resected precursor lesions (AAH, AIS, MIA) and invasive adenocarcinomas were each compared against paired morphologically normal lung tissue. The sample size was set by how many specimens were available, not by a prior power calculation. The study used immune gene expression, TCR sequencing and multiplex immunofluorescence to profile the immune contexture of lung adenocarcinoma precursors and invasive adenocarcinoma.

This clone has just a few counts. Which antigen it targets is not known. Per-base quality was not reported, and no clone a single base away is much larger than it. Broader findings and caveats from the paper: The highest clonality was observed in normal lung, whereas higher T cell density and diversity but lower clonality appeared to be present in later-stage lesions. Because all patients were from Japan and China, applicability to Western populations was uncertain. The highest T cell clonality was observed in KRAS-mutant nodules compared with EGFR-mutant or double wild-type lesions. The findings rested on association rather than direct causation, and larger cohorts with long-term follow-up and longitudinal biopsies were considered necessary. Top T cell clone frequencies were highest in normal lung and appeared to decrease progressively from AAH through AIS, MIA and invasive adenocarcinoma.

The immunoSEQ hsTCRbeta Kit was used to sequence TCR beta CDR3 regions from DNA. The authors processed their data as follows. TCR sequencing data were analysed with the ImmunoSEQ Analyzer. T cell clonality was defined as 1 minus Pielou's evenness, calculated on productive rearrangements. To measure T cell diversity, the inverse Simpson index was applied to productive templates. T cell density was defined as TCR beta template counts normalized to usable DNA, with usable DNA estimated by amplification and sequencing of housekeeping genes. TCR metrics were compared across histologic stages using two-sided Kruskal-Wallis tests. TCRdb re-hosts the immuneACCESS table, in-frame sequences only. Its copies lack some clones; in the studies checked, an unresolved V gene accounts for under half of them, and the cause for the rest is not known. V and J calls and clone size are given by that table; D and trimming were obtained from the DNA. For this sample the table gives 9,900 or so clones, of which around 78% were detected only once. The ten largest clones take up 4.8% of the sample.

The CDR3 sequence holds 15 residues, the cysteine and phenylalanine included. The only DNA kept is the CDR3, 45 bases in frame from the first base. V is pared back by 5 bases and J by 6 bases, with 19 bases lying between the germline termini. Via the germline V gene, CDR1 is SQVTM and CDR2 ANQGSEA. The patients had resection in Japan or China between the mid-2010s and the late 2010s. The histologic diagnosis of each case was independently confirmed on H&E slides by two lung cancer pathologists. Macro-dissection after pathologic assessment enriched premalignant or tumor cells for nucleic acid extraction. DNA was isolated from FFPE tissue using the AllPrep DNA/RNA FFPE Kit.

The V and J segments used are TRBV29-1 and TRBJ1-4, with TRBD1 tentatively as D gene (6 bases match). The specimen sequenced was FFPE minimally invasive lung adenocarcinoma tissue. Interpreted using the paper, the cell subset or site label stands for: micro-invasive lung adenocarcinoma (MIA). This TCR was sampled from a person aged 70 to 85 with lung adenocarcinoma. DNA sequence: TGCAGCGTTCGGGATTCCCCAGGGGCTGATGAAAAACTGTTTTTT. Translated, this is CSVRDSPGADEKLFF.